One sample yielded the 18 T cell receptor beta chains listed below, sequenced in a study of T cell changes during pregnancy in multiple sclerosis. Data came from immunoSEQ multiplex PCR; TCRdb stores just in-frame clones and leaves some out. The sample holds about 45,000 clones, around 96% seen once. The specimen comprised peripheral blood, sampled in the second trimester of pregnancy. These receptors were collected from a female donor with multiple sclerosis, enrolled in a pregnancy study.

The gene calls are TRBV2 and TRBJ2-5; the D gene is possibly TRBD2 (5 bases). The CDR3 covers 13 residues. Trimming removed 4 bases from V and 5 bases from J, with 11 bases in between. Germline V CDR1 and CDR2: SNHLY, FYNNEI. This chain's CDR3 is CASSGELGETQYF. The CDR3 region has the DNA TGTGCCAGCAGTGGGGAGCTGGGGGAGACCCAGTACTTC.

The CDR3 reads CASSLTGEDQPQHF. The CDR3 DNA reads as TGTGCCAGCAGTCTAACAGGGGAAGATCAGCCCCAGCATTTT. This chain links TRBV5-5 with TRBJ1-5; TRBD1 aligns across 7 bases. With 5 bases clipped from V and 5 bases from J, the junction kept 7 bases outside the gene matches. Germline lookup yields CDR1 SGHKS and CDR2 YYEKEE (reference sequence). CDR3 length equals 14 residues.

The CDR3 nucleotides are TGCGCCAGCAGCCAAGAGGACAGGGCAAGAAACACCATATATTTT. It is translated as CASSQEDRARNTIYF. This rearrangement joins TRBV4-1 to TRBJ1-3, with 8 positions matching TRBD1. V was clipped by 0 bases and J by 5 bases; unmatched bases: 3. The germline V gene has CDR1 MGHRA and CDR2 YSYEKL. This CDR3 has 15 amino acids.

The rearrangement links TRBV5-1 to TRBJ2-6; a possible D gene is TRBD2 (5 bases). This CDR3 is 14 amino acids long. V was pared by 6 bases and J by 0 bases, with 7 bases between. Germline V CDR1 and CDR2: SGHRS, YFSETQ. The CDR3 bases are TGCGCCAGCAAAGCGGACTCTGGGGCCAACGTCCTGACTTTC. It translates to CASKADSGANVLTF.

V usage is TRBV20-1 and J usage is TRBJ2-1; TRBD2 is a possible D gene (5 bases). The length of the CDR3 is 11 residues. V dropped 3 bases and J dropped 8 bases, with 8 bases sitting between them. Looked up from germline, CDR1 is DFQATT and CDR2 is SNEGSKA (reference sequence). The CDR3 nucleotides read TGCAGTGCTAGCCCCGGGGATGAGCAGTTCTTC. Translated: CSASPGDEQFF.

This clone was detected once. This chain connects TRBV5-1 to TRBJ1-1; D may be TRBD1 (5 bases). Germline CDR1 SGHRS, CDR2 YFSETQ. This CDR3 contains 15 residues. V lost 0 bases and J lost 0, with 9 bases in between. CDR3 region: CASSLEAGLNTEAFF. The DNA for the CDR3 is TGCGCCAGCAGCTTGGAAGCAGGGCTGAACACTGAAGCTTTCTTT.

The chain has TRBV28 and TRBJ1-5; a weak D match, TRBD1 (5 bases). CDR1 MDHEN and CDR2 SYDVKM come from the germline V gene. The CDR3 extends over 12 amino acids. V lost 3 bases and J lost 9, with 9 bases in between. CDR3 nucleotide sequence: TGTGCCAGCAGTTTGGGGCCCTGGCCCCAGCATTTT. It encodes CASSLGPWPQHF. The whole variable domain, filled in from reference TRBV28 and TRBJ1-5, reads DVKVTQSSRYLVKRTGEKVFLECVQDMDHENMFWYRQDPGLGLRLIYFSYDVKMKEKGDIPEGYSVSREKKERFSLILESASTNQTSMYLCASSLGPWPQHFGDGTRLSIL.

The CDR3 sequence is CASSEAQVDRRNTIYF. The CDR3 region has the DNA TGTGCCAGCAGTGAAGCTCAGGTGGACAGGAGGAACACCATATATTTT. This sequence joins TRBV6-1 and TRBJ1-3; 7 bases line up with TRBD1. CDR3 length: 16 amino acids. Per the germline V gene, CDR1 is MNHNS and CDR2 is SASEGT. V was pared by 0 bases and J by 7 bases, with 9 bases of the junction left unmatched.

This chain links TRBV4-1 with TRBJ2-7, with 16 bases matching TRBD2. The CDR3 covers 18 residues. The trim removed 0 bases at V and 4 bases at J, leaving 6 bases unmatched. CDR1 is MGHRA, CDR2 YSYEKL, per germline. CDR3 region: CASSQEGTSGRAGYEQYF. DNA for the CDR3: TGCGCCAGCAGCCAAGAAGGGACTAGCGGGAGGGCCGGGTACGAGCAGTACTTC.

The rearrangement links TRBV9 to TRBJ1-5; TRBD1 matches at 7 bases. Germline V CDR1 and CDR2: SGDLS, YYNGEE. This CDR3 comprises 14 residues. V was pared by 3 bases and J by 7 bases, with 7 bases of the junction left unmatched. The CDR3 here is CASSGEGAVQPQHF. As DNA, the CDR3 is TGTGCCAGCAGCGGAGAGGGGGCAGTCCAGCCCCAGCATTTT.

This clone has a single count. The rearrangement uses TRBV7-9 and TRBJ2-7; D is uncertain. The CDR3 loop spans 13 amino acids. V was trimmed by 4 bases and J by 4 bases, leaving 11 bases between them. Germline CDR1 is SEHNR and CDR2 is FQNEAQ (reference sequence). CDR3 nucleotide sequence: TGTGCCAGCAGCTCGCGTTTCGAGTACGAGCAGTACTTC. It specifies CASSSRFEYEQYF.

This chain uses TRBV15 with TRBJ1-2; TRBD1 might be the D (6 bases). CDR3 length equals 17 residues. Germline V gives CDR1 LNHNV, CDR2 YYDKDF (reference sequence). Trimming left V 0 bases short and J 0 bases short, with 14 bases between. The CDR3 nucleotides are TGTGCCACCAGCAGAGATCACCCACAGGGAGCTAACTATGGCTACACCTTC. Translation gives CATSRDHPQGANYGYTF.

The chain is built from TRBV19 and TRBJ2-2; D is possibly TRBD1 (5 bases). This CDR3 spans 15 amino acids. Germline CDR1 LNHDA, CDR2 SQIVND (reference sequence). Deletions cut 7 bases from V and 0 bases from J, with 12 bases between. The CDR3 reads CASKKAGPNTGELFF. For the CDR3, the DNA is TGTGCCAGTAAGAAGGCAGGGCCGAACACCGGGGAGCTGTTTTTT.

This chain uses TRBV29-1 with TRBJ2-7; TRBD2 is a possible D gene (5 bases). The V end was cut by 4 bases, the J end by 2 bases, with 9 bases between. Germline CDR1 SQVTM, CDR2 ANQGSEA. The CDR3 contains 12 residues. CDR3 in amino acids: CSVGGLPYEQYF. The CDR3 nucleotides are TGCAGCGTTGGCGGGCTTCCCTACGAGCAGTACTTC.

V gene TRBV28 combines with J gene TRBJ2-7; D gene uncertain. CDR3 size: 17 residues. Germline V gene sequence: CDR1 MDHEN, CDR2 SYDVKM. Trimming left V 6 bases short and J 0 bases short, with 21 bases between. The CDR3 loop reads CASRTPRLLRSSYEQYF. The CDR3 bases are TGTGCCAGCAGAACCCCTCGGCTACTTAGGAGCTCCTACGAGCAGTACTTC.

V is TRBV10-2 and J is TRBJ2-7; 12 bases align to TRBD2. Germline V lookup: CDR1 WSHSY, CDR2 SAAADI. The CDR3 runs to 16 residues. Trimming at V came to 3 bases and at J to 3 bases, leaving 6 bases not matched to a gene. The CDR3 nucleotides read TGCGCCAGCAGTGAAAGGAGACTAGCGGGAGTCTACGAGCAGTACTTC. The encoded protein is CASSERRLAGVYEQYF.

This chain connects TRBV11-2 to TRBJ2-1, with 7 bases matching TRBD2. J was trimmed by 4 bases and V by 2 bases; bases with no gene match: 5. Germline lookup yields CDR1 SGHAT and CDR2 FQNNGV. This CDR3 region has 15 residues. In nucleotides, the CDR3 is TGTGCCAGCAGCTTATTGCCTAGCGGTTACAATGAGCAGTTCTTC. Its translation: CASSLLPSGYNEQFF.

This rearrangement joins TRBV19 to TRBJ1-2, with 7 bases lining up with TRBD1. The length of the CDR3 is 14 residues. Germline CDR1 reads LNHDA; CDR2 reads SQIVND (reference sequence). V lost 6 bases to trimming and J lost 3 bases; unmatched junction nucleotides: 7. As DNA, the CDR3 is TGTGCCAGTAGACGACCGGGACAGTACTATGGCTACACCTTC. Translation: CASRRPGQYYGYTF.